A selection of T cell receptor beta chains follows, all from one sample in a study of cytomegalovirus exposure and HLA in healthy donors. Method: immunoSEQ multiplex PCR; TCRdb's copy keeps in-frame clones and lacks some. The sample carries tens of thousands of clones, 44% recorded once. The specimen was PBMCs. The receptors were gathered from a woman between 50 and 59 years old in good health and CMV-seronegative. CDR3s include the opening cysteine and the closing phenylalanine or tryptophan. The order of the fields is J gene, V gene, CDR3 protein.

TRBJ1-2,TRBV6-1,CASSEGHSYGYTF
TRBJ1-2,TRBV7-9,CASSPPGIGAHGYTF
TRBJ1-3,TRBV28,CASSLTGTGNTIYF
TRBJ1-4,TRBV5-6,CASSLGTGNPATNEKLFF
TRBJ2-1,TRBV13,CASSLGFRLLYNEQFF
TRBJ2-1,TRBV15,CATSRDRSSYNEQFF
TRBJ2-1,TRBV9,CASSSPEGGTYNEQFF
TRBJ2-3,TRBV6-6,CASSYSPGTDTQYF
TRBJ2-7,TRBV6-5,CASSYSIPSSYEQYF
TRBJ2-3,TRBV6-6,CASSHGLGTDTQYF
TRBJ2-7,TRBV9,CASSGGLAGASYEQYF
TRBJ2-5,TRBV6-1,CASSEGVLAGNQETQYF
TRBJ2-2,TRBV29-1,CSGGTGGGELFF
TRBJ1-3,TRBV19,CASRTVDSYSGNTIYF
TRBJ2-7,TRBV6-5,CASSFKTGYYYEQYF
TRBJ2-4,TRBV6-5,CASSYNSLVAKNIQYF
TRBJ2-5,TRBV30,CAWSRGSQETQYF
TRBJ2-1,TRBV5-4,CASSTQAGGQFF
TRBJ1-2,TRBV7-9,CASSLGGQGKGTYGYTF
TRBJ2-1,TRBV10-1,CASSRGGTRNEQFF
TRBJ2-1,TRBV7-6,CASSSGQSSYNEQFF
TRBJ2-3,TRBV30,CAWSAGDRSPTDTQYF
TRBJ2-1,TRBV5-1,CASSETGTSWNEQFF
TRBJ1-5,TRBV19,CASSAEDRGGGQPQHF
TRBJ1-6,TRBV6-1,CASSTGQGYSPLHF
TRBJ2-7,TRBV9,CASGGTSGRGEQYF
TRBJ1-6,TRBV7-2,CASSLVTGGISPLHF
TRBJ2-3,TRBV12-5,CASGLVLGARTDTQYF
TRBJ2-1,TRBV11-3,CASSSGTDMQFF
TRBJ2-7,TRBV19,CASSRDSYYEQYF
TRBJ2-2,TRBV12-5,CATNLVRFANTGELFF
TRBJ2-1,TRBV5-1,CASSFSGQQNNEQFF
TRBJ2-1,TRBV4-1,CASSQVKGGPSISSYNEQFF
TRBJ2-1,TRBV7-9,CASSLLATGQFF